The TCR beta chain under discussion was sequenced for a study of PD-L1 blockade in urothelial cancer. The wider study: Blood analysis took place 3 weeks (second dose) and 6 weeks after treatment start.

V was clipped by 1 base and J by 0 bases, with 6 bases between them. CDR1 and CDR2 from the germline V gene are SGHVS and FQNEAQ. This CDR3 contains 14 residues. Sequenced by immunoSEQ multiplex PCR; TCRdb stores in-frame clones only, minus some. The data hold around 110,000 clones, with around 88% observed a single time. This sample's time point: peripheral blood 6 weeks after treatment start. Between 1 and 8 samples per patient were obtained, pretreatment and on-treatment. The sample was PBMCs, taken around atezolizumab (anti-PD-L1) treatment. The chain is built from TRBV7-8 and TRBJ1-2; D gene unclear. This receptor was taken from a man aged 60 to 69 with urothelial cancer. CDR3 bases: TGTGCCAGCAGCTTAGGGACTTCTAACTATGGCTACACCTTC. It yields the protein CASSLGTSNYGYTF. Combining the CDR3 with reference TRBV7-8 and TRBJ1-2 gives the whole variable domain GAGVSQSPRYKVAKRGQDVALRCDPISGHVSLFWYQQALGQGPEFLTYFQNEAQLDKSGLPSDRFFAERPEGSVSTLKIQRTQQEDSAVYLCASSLGTSNYGYTFGSGTRLTVV.